The sequence of this TCR beta chain was determined in a study of T-cell memory formation after mild COVID-19. In the study overall: The TCR clusters were mostly specific to one donor.

TCRdb independently ran MiXCR on the 5' RACE reads; one entry per CDR3 protein. The sample lists about 360,000 distinct CDR3 sequences, 13% to 15% occurring once. The V gene's germline CDR1 is SGHTA and CDR2 FQGNSA. The ends lost 2 bases at V and 6 bases at J; junction bases unmatched: 11. The CDR3 has 17 residues. This clonotype was counted at least ten times. This receptor was obtained from a man younger than 35 who had mild COVID-19 (a few samples of this study predate the infection). Cell type and time point are not known. The chain joins TRBV7-2 to TRBJ2-2; TRBD1 agrees at 8 bases. Sequenced: PBMCs or a T cell subset sorted from them (not recorded which). CDR3 sequence: CASSLLPRGLDSGELFF. Written as DNA, the CDR3 is TGTGCCAGCAGCTTACTCCCCAGGGGGCTGGATTCCGGGGAGCTGTTTTTT.